This TCR beta chain was recorded in a study of T cell responses to AZD1222 COVID-19 vaccine. Regarding the study as a whole: Just a handful of AZD1222 recipients were seropositive at baseline.

This clone appeared a few times. The antigen is undetermined. The V gene lost 3 bases and the J gene lost 7 bases, with 10 bases spanning the gap. Germline loops: CDR1 MNHEY, CDR2 SMNVEV (reference sequence). This CDR3 is 14 amino acids long. Profiling relied on immunoSEQ multiplex PCR, and the TCRdb table lists in-frame clones only, not all of them. The sample shows tens of thousands of clones, roughly nine tenths of them seen only once. The source of this sequence is an adult in good health. The chain carries TRBV27 and TRBJ1-6, with D unclear. The sequencing used peripheral blood, collected on day 0 of AZD1222 vaccination. The CDR3 is CASSFDTENSPLHF. For the CDR3, the DNA is TGTGCCAGCAGTTTCGACACAGAAAATTCACCCCTCCACTTT.